This TCR beta chain was identified during a study of T cell responses to AZD1222 COVID-19 vaccine. This clone appeared a single time. Its antigen is still unknown. One end of the junction is discordant with germline, which a read error may explain. Other DNA sequences of this sample code for an identical CDR3. The study's findings and limits: It was only after the peak T cell response that any repertoires were sampled. Just five or six AZD1222 recipients were seropositive at baseline. The donors showed a predominance of white British ancestry and of females, with possible underestimation of clonal diversity. Spike-specific TCRs gained breadth and depth after people received two AZD1222 doses.

CDR1 and CDR2 from the germline V gene are GTSNPN and SVGIG (reference sequence). The CDR3 loop spans 12 amino acids. This table comes from immunoSEQ multiplex PCR, and its TCRdb copy is limited to in-frame clones, with some not included. This table has some 110,000 clones, roughly nine tenths appearing once. This TCR came from an adult in good health. This chain links TRBV30 with TRBJ1-2; tentatively, D is TRBD1 (5 bases). Material: peripheral blood, obtained on day 0 of AZD1222 vaccination. CDR3 in amino acids: CAWSVLGTGYTF. CDR3 in DNA: TGCGCCTGGAGTGTGTTGGGGACTGGCTACACCTTC.